These T cell receptor beta chains were read from a single sample in a study of circulating CD8 cells and anti-PD-1 response in melanoma. Using its own MiXCR run on the reads, TCRdb lists one record per CDR3 protein. The table lists 500 to 550 distinct CDR3 sequences, 6% to 7% of them singletons. This specimen consisted of CD8+ T cells from PBMCs, obtained at baseline or after one month of anti-PD-1 therapy (not recorded which). The receptors stem from a human donor with melanoma. Each CDR3 is given with its conserved first and last residue. Fields, in order: clone size, J gene, CDR3 length, V gene, D gene, CDR3 DNA, CDR3 protein. A D gene is named only where the DNA matches it firmly. Size tells how often a clone was seen, or its class if it is expanded.

medium-sized | TRBJ2-3 | 12 | TRBV20-1 | . | TGCAGTGCTAGGGAGGGGGGCCAGACGCAGTATTTT | CSAREGGQTQYF
large | TRBJ2-1 | 15 | TRBV24-1 | . | TGTGCCACCAGTGACACCCGGCCCCCTAACAATGAGCAGTTCTTC | CATSDTRPPNNEQFF
medium-sized | TRBJ2-7 | 12 | TRBV28 | . | TGTGCCAGCAGTTTATCCCACTACGAGCAGTACTTC | CASSLSHYEQYF
large | TRBJ2-3 | 16 | TRBV5-6 | TRBD1 | TGTGCCAGCAGCTTGGTAGCGGACAGGGACACAGATACGCAGTATTTT | CASSLVADRDTDTQYF
medium-sized | TRBJ1-5 | 15 | TRBV19 | . | TGTGCCAGTAGTATCGGAGTCAGTACCAATCAGCCCCAGCATTTT | CASSIGVSTNQPQHF
large | TRBJ2-1 | 16 | TRBV2 | . | TGTGCCAGCAGCCAAGACAGTCTAACGTACTACAATGAGCAGTTCTTC | CASSQDSLTYYNEQFF
large | TRBJ2-3 | 18 | TRBV6-2/TRBV6-3 | TRBD2 | TGTGCCAGCAGTTACTCGCCCGGGGACTACCAACTCACAGATACGCAGTATTTT | CASSYSPGDYQLTDTQYF
large | TRBJ2-6 | 18 | TRBV7-9 | TRBD1 | TGTGCCAGCAGCTCCAACCGGGACAGATCCTCTCTGGCGTACGTCCTGACTTTC | CASSSNRDRSSLAYVLTF
large | TRBJ2-5 | 14 | TRBV24-1 | TRBD2 | TGTGCCACCAGTGACCGGGGACTAGCTGAGACCCAGTACTTC | CATSDRGLAETQYF
large | TRBJ2-7 | 15 | TRBV5-5 | . | TGTGCCAGCAGCTTGGGGGCAGTCGTCTCCTACGAGCAGTACTTC | CASSLGAVVSYEQYF
hyperexpanded | TRBJ1-1 | 12 | TRBV2 | . | TGTGCCAGCAGTGAAGAAAGGGCTGAAGCTTTCTTT | CASSEERAEAFF
large | TRBJ2-7 | 12 | TRBV27 | . | TGTGCCAGCAAAGGAGAATACTACGAGCAGTACTTC | CASKGEYYEQYF
medium-sized | TRBJ2-3 | 15 | TRBV4-2 | . | TGTGCCAGCAGACCGACAGAGGGCTCCACAGATACGCAGTATTTT | CASRPTEGSTDTQYF
medium-sized | TRBJ1-2 | 14 | TRBV28 | . | TGTGCCAGCAGTTTTCAGAATAGTAACTATGGCTACACCTTC | CASSFQNSNYGYTF
medium-sized | TRBJ2-1 | 15 | TRBV27 | TRBD2 | TGTGCCAGCAGTCCCATAGCGGGGGCCTACAATGAGCAGTTCTTC | CASSPIAGAYNEQFF
large | TRBJ2-2 | 13 | TRBV19 | . | TGTGCCAGTAGTCCTGGATCCTGGGCTGGGCTGTTTTTT | CASSPGSWAGLFF
hyperexpanded | TRBJ2-1 | 17 | TRBV23-1 | . | TGCGCCAGCAGTCAATCATTAAAGGGGCCTACCTACAATGAGCAGTTCTTC | CASSQSLKGPTYNEQFF
medium-sized | TRBJ1-1 | 17 | TRBV4-1 | . | TGCGCCAGCAGCCAAGGAATAGGGGCGCCTTTAAACACTGAAGCTTTCTTT | CASSQGIGAPLNTEAFF
large | TRBJ2-7 | 15 | TRBV10-3 | . | TGTGCCATCCAGAGCTTCGGGGAGCAGAGGTACGAGCAGTACTTC | CAIQSFGEQRYEQYF
large | TRBJ2-3 | 16 | TRBV7-6 | . | TGTGCCAGCAGTAAACCAACAGGCACAATCACAGATACGCAGTATTTT | CASSKPTGTITDTQYF
large | TRBJ2-1 | 18 | TRBV14 | . | TGTGCCAGCAGCCAAGCGCCGGGAGTGGGGAGCTCCTACAATGAGCAGTTCTTC | CASSQAPGVGSSYNEQFF
large | TRBJ2-5 | 19 | TRBV20-1 | . | TGCAGTGCTAGAGATCGGGTAGGGATAGACCAATGGCGCCAAGAGACCCAGTACTTC | CSARDRVGIDQWRQETQYF
medium-sized | TRBJ2-7 | 14 | TRBV28 | TRBD2 | TGTGCCAGCAGTAGGACTAGCGGGGGGGTGGAGCAGTACTTC | CASSRTSGGVEQYF
large | TRBJ1-1 | 16 | TRBV20-1 | . | TGCAGTGCTAGAGATGTGAACACACTACGTTACACTGAAGCTTTCTTT | CSARDVNTLRYTEAFF
large | TRBJ1-4 | 15 | TRBV18 | TRBD1 | TGTGCCAGCTCACCACGGACAGGGGATCCGTATAAACTGTTTTTT | CASSPRTGDPYKLFF
medium-sized | TRBJ2-7 | 14 | TRBV20-1 | . | TGCAGTGCTAGAAACACAGGGCTGTCCTACGAGCAGTACTTC | CSARNTGLSYEQYF
medium-sized | TRBJ2-1 | 14 | TRBV7-3 | . | TGTGCCAGCAGCTGGGGTGGGGGTGCCAATGAGCAGTTCTTC | CASSWGGGANEQFF
large | TRBJ2-1 | 15 | TRBV11-2 | . | TGTGCCAGCAGCTTAGTGCGGGGCCTAGGCGATGAGCAGTTCTTC | CASSLVRGLGDEQFF
medium-sized | TRBJ1-6 | 17 | TRBV14 | . | TGTGCCAGCAGCCAAGAGTCCGGGAACTCCTATAATTCACCCCTCCACTTT | CASSQESGNSYNSPLHF
large | TRBJ2-5 | 13 | TRBV2 | . | TGTGCCAGCAGTGCCAGAGGGCCGGAGGCCCAGTACTTC | CASSARGPEAQYF
few | TRBJ1-5 | 12 | TRBV5-6 | . | TGTGCCAGCAACTCGATTAATCAGCCCCAGCATTTT | CASNSINQPQHF
large | TRBJ1-2 | 12 | TRBV27 | . | TGTGCCAGCAGGCAGGGTAGCTATGGCTACACCTTC | CASRQGSYGYTF
medium-sized | TRBJ2-2 | 18 | TRBV4-1 | TRBD1 | TGCGCCAGCAGCCAAGGAGGCGCGACAGGGTCACATCCAGTGGGGCTGTTTTTT | CASSQGGATGSHPVGLFF
hyperexpanded | TRBJ2-7 | 16 | TRBV5-5 | TRBD1 | TGTGCCAGCAGCTCCCTATTACAGGGGGCTTCCTACGAGCAGTACTTC | CASSSLLQGASYEQYF
medium-sized | TRBJ2-2 | 15 | TRBV4-1 | . | TGCGCCAGCAGCCAAGAGGGCAGGGCCACCGGGGAGCTGTTTTTT | CASSQEGRATGELFF
medium-sized | TRBJ2-7 | 16 | TRBV6-5 | TRBD1 | TGTGCCAGCAGTCTTGACGGCAGGGGGCTGGACTACGAGCAGTACTTC | CASSLDGRGLDYEQYF
medium-sized | TRBJ1-1 | 14 | TRBV12-3/TRBV12-4 | . | TGTGCCAGCACCCTGGGTGGTGACTACGCTGAAGCTTTCTTT | CASTLGGDYAEAFF
large | TRBJ2-7 | 14 | TRBV19 | TRBD1 | TGTGCCAGTGAGGCGACAGGGGGCATTTACGAGCAGTACTTC | CASEATGGIYEQYF
large | TRBJ2-7 | 18 | TRBV11-2 | TRBD1 | TGTGCCAGCACCACTGGCGGGACAGGGAAAGCCGTTTCGGGCGAGCAGTACTTC | CASTTGGTGKAVSGEQYF
large | TRBJ2-1 | 14 | TRBV2 | TRBD1 | TGTGCCAGCAGGGCTGACAGGGGGCCCAATGAGCAGTTCTTC | CASRADRGPNEQFF